This TCR beta chain was retrieved from a study of beta chain features in type 1 diabetes. Study findings and constraints: Patients with Type 1 diabetes showed moderately but significantly shorter TCRB CDR3s in all four CD4+ subsets. Cells expressing TCR highly could be over-represented by cDNA sequencing.

Per the germline V gene, CDR1 is SGHRS and CDR2 is YFSETQ. The ends were cut back, 2 bases at V and 6 bases at J, with 21 bases in the middle. The CDR3 is 16 residues long. This clone has just a few counts. Antigen specificity is unknown. The isolated RNA, all of it, was reverse transcribed, so expressed TCRB transcripts were what got sequenced. Sequenced by immunoSEQ multiplex PCR; TCRdb stores in-frame clones only, minus some. The sample records about 160,000 clones, less than 9.5% being singletons. Sorting that relied on CD45RO/CCR7/CD25/CD127/CD95/CD27 yielded CD4+ naive, central memory, regulatory and stem cell-like memory cells.

The chain has TRBV5-1 and TRBJ2-7; tentatively, D is TRBD2 (5 bases). The sample taken for sequencing was central memory CD4+ T cells from blood. The source of this sequence is a woman between 18 and 29 years old in good health. CDR3 protein: CASSFLGAGPIGEQYF. In DNA form, the CDR3 reads TGCGCCAGCAGCTTTTTGGGTGCGGGTCCTATAGGCGAGCAGTACTTC.